This TCR beta chain was recovered during a study of cytomegalovirus exposure and HLA in healthy donors. Turning to the study itself: Around 200 million T cells yielded approximately 100 million unique TCR beta sequences, as an earlier analysis found. The Caucasian-associated ancestry cluster contained more than 75% of the approximately 390 genotyped donors.

Findings of the study overall: Most TCR beta V segments were productive about 90% or about 30% of the time in an earlier analysis. What was likely a sequencing artifact was a cluster of highly shared sequence variants.

The study ran its PCR with 60 Vbeta and 13 Jbeta primers. Profiled with immunoSEQ multiplex PCR; TCRdb holds only in-frame clones, not every one. Of approximately 89,000 clones listed, 85% are singletons. Comment on this clone: Antigen specificity is unknown.

Trimming took off 0 bases at V and 1 base at J, with 13 bases between the two ends. The CDR3 sequence is 16 residues long. Germline V gives CDR1 SGHKS, CDR2 YYEKEE (reference sequence). This TCR came from a man aged 35 to 55 in good health and CMV-seropositive. The chain is built from TRBV5-5 and TRBJ2-5; possibly TRBD1 for D (6 bases). The source material was PBMCs. The CDR3, as DNA: TGTGCCAGCAGCTTGGGGACAGCCGTGGGCCAAGAGACCCAGTACTTC. Encoded protein: CASSLGTAVGQETQYF.